The next 22 T cell receptor beta chains were all read from a single sample in a study of blood T cell repertoires in COVID-19 (dated by TCRdb to about 2020). Preparation of the library involved the immunoSEQ multiplex PCR assay. Imported from immuneACCESS, the table was reduced by TCRdb to in-frame sequences with V and J called. These copies leave out some clones; in studies compared against another copy, an unresolved V gene accounts for under half, and the cause of the remainder is not known. The sample contains 250,000 or so clones, 90% of them found a single time. The ten most abundant clones make up 2.1% of the sample. Sequenced input: peripheral blood. These receptors were taken from a woman aged 55-75 years with COVID-19, enrolled during active disease.

This clone has only a few counts. The chain couples TRBV29-1 to TRBJ2-1; unclear D gene. V lost 5 bases and J 6 bases, leaving 17 bases between the germline ends. Per germline, CDR1 SQVTM and CDR2 ANQGSEA. The length of the CDR3 is 14 residues. The CDR3 bases are TGCAGCGTTTTCGGTCCCTCCAGGCCCAATGAGCAGTTCTTC. It codes for CSVFGPSRPNEQFF.

The CDR3, as DNA: TGTGCCAGCAGTTTTAACAGGGTACGTGAAGCTTTCTTT. Amino acid sequence: CASSFNRVREAFF. The chain recombines TRBV5-4 with TRBJ1-1, with a tentative D call TRBD1 (6 bases). The CDR3 is made up of 13 amino acids. Germline V lookup: CDR1 SGHNT, CDR2 YYREEE (reference sequence). V was clipped by 5 bases and J by 7 bases, with 15 bases between them.

The chain has TRBV12-5 and TRBJ1-2, with a possible D match to TRBD1 (5 bases). The V end lost 0 bases, the J end lost 0 bases, and 17 bases lay between the germline ends. Germline CDR1 reads LGHNT; CDR2 reads FRNRAP. The CDR3 sequence is 18 residues long. CDR3 loop: CASGLVAGGQPANYGYTF. The DNA of the CDR3 is TGTGCTAGTGGTTTGGTAGCCGGGGGTCAGCCAGCTAACTATGGCTACACCTTC.

The rearrangement joins TRBV19 to TRBJ1-5; D is ambiguous. Trimming took 2 bases from V and 4 from J, leaving 9 bases between them. The length of the CDR3 is 14 residues. CDR1 and CDR2 (germline): LNHDA, SQIVND (reference sequence). The CDR3 region has the DNA TGTGCCAGTAGTATACGGGCGGGAAATCAGCCCCAGCATTTT. Amino acid sequence: CASSIRAGNQPQHF.

The chain joins TRBV7-2 to TRBJ1-5, with D perhaps matching TRBD1 (5 bases). Germline V gene sequence: CDR1 SGHTA, CDR2 FQGNSA. V lost 2 bases and J lost 6, with 14 bases in between. The CDR3 length is 15 residues. Written as DNA, the CDR3 is TGTGCCAGCAGCTTATGGGGGGATGATGCTCAGCCCCAGCATTTT. It translates to CASSLWGDDAQPQHF.

The rearrangement links TRBV27 to TRBJ1-2; TRBD1 might be the D (6 bases). This CDR3 region has 14 residues. Trimming cost V 2 bases and J 8 bases, with 15 bases left between them. CDR1 is MNHEY and CDR2 is SMNVEV in the germline V gene (reference sequence). CDR3 amino acids: CASSLGNRVGGYTF. CDR3 bases: TGTGCCAGCAGTTTAGGGAACAGGGTGGGAGGCTACACCTTC.

J is TRBJ1-4 and V is TRBV6-5; D remains ambiguous. The CDR3 loop spans 13 amino acids. Per germline, CDR1 MNHEY and CDR2 SVGAGI. V lost 2 bases and J lost 5, with 6 bases in between. In DNA form, the CDR3 reads TGTGCCAGCAGTTACAGACAAAATGAAAAACTGTTTTTT. Translated, it gives CASSYRQNEKLFF.

In the case of this clone: At one end the junction does not follow the germline gene, possibly because of a read error. The rearrangement links TRBV7-3 to TRBJ2-5, with TRBD1 as a possible D gene (5 bases). The length of the CDR3 is 13 residues. Germline CDR1 and CDR2: SGHTA and FQGTGA. The CDR3 coding sequence is TGTGCCAGCAGCACGACCGGACAAGGGACCCAGTACTTC. Protein product: CASSTTGQGTQYF. Combining the CDR3 with reference TRBV7-3 and TRBJ2-5 gives the whole variable domain GAGVSQTPSNKVTEKGKYVELRCDPISGHTALYWYRQSLGQGPEFLIYFQGTGAADDSGLPNDRFFAVRPEGSVSTLKIQRTERGDSAVYLCASSTTGQGTQYFGPGTRLLVL.

J is TRBJ1-5 and V is TRBV3-1 (or the pseudogene TRBV3-2); D gene uncertain. The CDR3 consists of 14 residues. The germline V gene encodes CDR1 LGHDT and CDR2 YNNKEL (reference sequence). Deletions cut 4 bases from V and 4 bases from J, with 11 bases between. The CDR3 DNA reads TGTGCCAGCAGCCCAGGACTACTAAATCAGCCCCAGCATTTT. Encoded protein: CASSPGLLNQPQHF.

The V gene is TRBV19, the J gene TRBJ2-4, with a weak D call TRBD1 (6 bases). Trimming took 1 base from V and 6 from J, leaving 7 bases between them. CDR3 length equals 13 residues. CDR1 and CDR2 (germline): LNHDA, SQIVND (reference sequence). This CDR3 is CASSIGGGNIQYF. The DNA of the CDR3 is TGTGCCAGTAGTATAGGAGGGGGAAACATTCAGTACTTC.

For the CDR3, the DNA is TGTGCCAGCAGTGACCGGGCAGGGGGCAATCAGCCCCAGCATTTT. Residues: CASSDRAGGNQPQHF. The chain recombines TRBV2 with TRBJ1-5, with D possibly TRBD1 on 6 matching bases. The germline gives CDR1 SNHLY, CDR2 FYNNEI. CDR3 length equals 15 residues. Trimming removed 3 bases at V and 2 bases at J, with 11 bases between.

The chain couples TRBV5-4 to TRBJ1-1; D remains unclear. V lost 1 base, J lost 7 bases, and 11 bases lay in between. The CDR3 spans 13 residues. The V gene's germline CDR1 is SGHNT and CDR2 YYREEE (reference sequence). The CDR3 DNA follows: TGTGCCAGCAGCTTGAATCCGGTTGGTGAAGCTTTCTTT. This translates into CASSLNPVGEAFF.

The chain couples TRBV7-2 to TRBJ1-5; D is unresolved. Trimming stripped 1 base from V and 2 bases from J, with 3 bases between. Germline V lookup: CDR1 SGHTA, CDR2 FQGNSA. The CDR3 consists of 13 residues. As DNA, the CDR3 is TGTGCCAGCAGCTTAGTCGGCAATCAGCCCCAGCATTTT. Protein product: CASSLVGNQPQHF.

V and J are TRBV5-4 and TRBJ1-1; TRBD1 agrees at 7 bases. The J segment lost 0 bases and the V segment lost 9 bases, leaving 11 bases of the junction unmatched. Germline CDR1 and CDR2: SGHNT and YYREEE (reference sequence). This CDR3 spans 15 amino acids. CDR3 DNA sequence: TGTGCCACTACCCCAAGGGGGCCCATGAACACTGAAGCTTTCTTT. Translated: CATTPRGPMNTEAFF. The entire variable domain, with the rest obtained from reference TRBV5-4 and TRBJ1-1, is as follows: ETGVTQSPTHLIKTRGQQVTLRCSSQSGHNTVSWYQQALGQGPQFIFQYYREEENGRGNFPPRFSGLQFPNYSSELNVNALELDDSALYLCATTPRGPMNTEAFFGQGTRLTVV.

V and J are TRBV10-3 and TRBJ2-7; TRBD1 matches 11 bases. With 2 bases clipped from V and 7 bases from J, the junction kept 4 bases outside the gene matches. Germline assignment: CDR1 ENHRY and CDR2 SYGVKD. The CDR3 length is 14 residues. The CDR3 loop is CAISEGQGAGEQYF. In DNA, the CDR3 is TGTGCCATCAGTGAGGGACAGGGGGCCGGGGAGCAGTACTTC.

The V gene is TRBV6-2 or TRBV6-3, the J gene TRBJ2-3, with 9 bases aligning to TRBD2. Germline V CDR1 and CDR2: MNHEY, SVGEGT. The CDR3 spans 16 residues. Unmatched junction bases numbered 4, after V lost 1 base and J lost 2 bases. The CDR3 coding sequence is TGTGCCAGCAGTTACTTAGCGGGGGAACCCACAGATACGCAGTATTTT. This gives the protein CASSYLAGEPTDTQYF.

Points on this clone: At one of its ends the junction is not consistent with the germline gene, which may arise from a read error. The V call is TRBV7-2, the J call TRBJ1-5; 11 bases line up with TRBD1. Germline CDR1 and CDR2: SGHTA and FQGNSA. The CDR3 sequence is 14 residues long. The CDR3 here is CASSESPGQGENVF. The DNA for the CDR3 is TGTGCCAGCAGCGAAAGTCCGGGACAGGGGGAGAATGTTTTT.

Here the CDR3 DNA reads TGTGCCAGCAGCTTAGCGGGTAGGAAACTGTTTTTT. Its protein is CASSLAGRKLFF. The V and J genes are TRBV11-2 and TRBJ1-4, with D unresolved. Germline V CDR1 and CDR2: SGHAT, FQNNGV. The V end lost 1 base, the J end lost 11 bases, and 8 bases lay between the germline ends. This CDR3 has 12 amino acids. Full variable domain (rest looked up from reference TRBV11-2 and TRBJ1-4): EAGVAQSPRYKIIEKRQSVAFWCNPISGHATLYWYQQILGQGPKLLIQFQNNGVVDDSQLPKDRFSAERLKGVDSTLKIQPAKLEDSAVYLCASSLAGRKLFFGSGTQLSVL.

The chain recombines TRBV7-8 with TRBJ2-3, with 10 nucleotides matching TRBD1. The CDR3 length is 16 residues. Germline trimming cut 3 bases from V and 0 bases from J; bases unmatched to any gene: 3. Germline assignment: CDR1 SGHVS and CDR2 FQNEAQ. CDR3 sequence reads: CASSFRDRGSTDTQYF. The CDR3 region has the DNA TGTGCCAGCAGCTTCCGGGACAGGGGTAGCACAGATACGCAGTATTTT.

As for this clone: The identical CDR3 is also encoded by other nucleotide sequences in the sample. The chain links TRBV9 to TRBJ1-1; D is undetermined. CDR3 length: 14 residues. The V and J ends lost 0 bases and 1 base respectively, with 7 bases between them. Germline V gene sequence: CDR1 SGDLS, CDR2 YYNGEE. The CDR3 region is CASSVGGANTEAFF. The DNA of the CDR3 is TGTGCCAGCAGCGTAGGAGGAGCGAACACTGAAGCTTTCTTT.

A single count supports this clone. The chain joins TRBV6-5 to TRBJ2-1; D might be TRBD2 (5 bases). The V end was cut by 2 bases, the J end by 6 bases, with 11 bases between. The CDR3 sequence is 14 residues long. In germline, CDR1 is MNHEY, CDR2 SVGAGI. The DNA for the CDR3 is TGTGCCAGCAGTTACGGGGTCAGCGGCAATGAGCAGTTCTTC. Protein: CASSYGVSGNEQFF.

The V and J genes are TRBV5-1 and TRBJ1-3; the D gene is possibly TRBD1 (5 bases). Germline CDR1 and CDR2: SGHRS and YFSETQ. CDR3 length: 17 amino acids. The V end lost 5 bases, the J end lost 1 base, and 19 bases lay between the germline ends. The CDR3 sequence: CASRSPRKRGSGNTIYF. For the CDR3, the DNA is TGCGCCAGCAGGTCCCCCCGTAAACGGGGGTCTGGAAACACCATATATTTT.